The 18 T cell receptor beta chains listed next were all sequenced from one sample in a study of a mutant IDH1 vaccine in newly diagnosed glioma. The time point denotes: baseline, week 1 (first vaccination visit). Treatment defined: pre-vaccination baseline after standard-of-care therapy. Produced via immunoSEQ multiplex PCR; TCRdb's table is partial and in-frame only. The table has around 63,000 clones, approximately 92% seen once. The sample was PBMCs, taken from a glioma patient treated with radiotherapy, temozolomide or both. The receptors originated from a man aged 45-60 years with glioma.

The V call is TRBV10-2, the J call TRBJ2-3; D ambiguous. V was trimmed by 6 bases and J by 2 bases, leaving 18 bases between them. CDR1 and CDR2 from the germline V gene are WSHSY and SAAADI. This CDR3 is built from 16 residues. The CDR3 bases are TGCGCCAGCAGCTCAGGCCTATTGGCGGACACAGATACGCAGTATTTT. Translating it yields CASSSGLLADTDTQYF.

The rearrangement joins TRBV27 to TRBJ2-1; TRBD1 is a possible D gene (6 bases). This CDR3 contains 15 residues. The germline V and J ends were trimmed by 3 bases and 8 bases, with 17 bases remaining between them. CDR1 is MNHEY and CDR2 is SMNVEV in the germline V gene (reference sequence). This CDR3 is CASSFTQGRIDEQFF. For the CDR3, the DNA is TGTGCCAGCAGTTTTACCCAGGGGCGAATCGATGAGCAGTTCTTC.

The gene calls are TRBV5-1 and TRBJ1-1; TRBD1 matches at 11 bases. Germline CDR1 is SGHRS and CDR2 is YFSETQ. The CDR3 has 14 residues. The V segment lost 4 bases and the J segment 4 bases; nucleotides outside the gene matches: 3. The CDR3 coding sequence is TGCGCCAGCAGCGGCGGGACAGGGGGCACTGAAGCTTTCTTT. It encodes CASSGGTGGTEAFF.

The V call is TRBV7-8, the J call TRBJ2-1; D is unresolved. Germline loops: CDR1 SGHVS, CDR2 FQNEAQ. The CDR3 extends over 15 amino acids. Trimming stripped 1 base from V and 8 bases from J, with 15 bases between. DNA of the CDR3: TGTGCCAGCAGCTTAGTTTCCCGGGCTCTCGATGAGCAGTTCTTC. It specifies CASSLVSRALDEQFF.

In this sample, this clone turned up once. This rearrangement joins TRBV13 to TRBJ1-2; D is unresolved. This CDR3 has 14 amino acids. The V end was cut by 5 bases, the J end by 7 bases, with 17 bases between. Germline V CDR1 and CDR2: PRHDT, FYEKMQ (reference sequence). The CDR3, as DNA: TGTGCCAGCAGCCGGAGAGATGGGTCGGGTGGCTACACCTTC. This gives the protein CASSRRDGSGGYTF.

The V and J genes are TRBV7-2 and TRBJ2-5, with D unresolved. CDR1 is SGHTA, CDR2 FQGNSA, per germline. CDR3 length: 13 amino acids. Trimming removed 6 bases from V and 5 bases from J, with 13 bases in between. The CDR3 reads CASRYGFGETQYF. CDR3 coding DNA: TGTGCCAGCAGATATGGGTTCGGGGAGACCCAGTACTTC.

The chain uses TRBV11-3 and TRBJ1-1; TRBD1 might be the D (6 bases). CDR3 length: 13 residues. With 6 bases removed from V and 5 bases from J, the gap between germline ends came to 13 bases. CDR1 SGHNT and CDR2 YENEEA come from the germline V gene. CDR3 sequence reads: CASSSNRDTEAFF. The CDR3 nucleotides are TGTGCCAGCAGTTCTAACAGGGATACTGAAGCTTTCTTT.

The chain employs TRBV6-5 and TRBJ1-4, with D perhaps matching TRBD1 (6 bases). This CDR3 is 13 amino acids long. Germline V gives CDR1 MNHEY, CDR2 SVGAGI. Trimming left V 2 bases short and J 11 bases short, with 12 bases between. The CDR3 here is CASSYRGALKLFF. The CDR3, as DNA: TGTGCCAGCAGTTACCGGGGGGCCTTGAAACTGTTTTTT.

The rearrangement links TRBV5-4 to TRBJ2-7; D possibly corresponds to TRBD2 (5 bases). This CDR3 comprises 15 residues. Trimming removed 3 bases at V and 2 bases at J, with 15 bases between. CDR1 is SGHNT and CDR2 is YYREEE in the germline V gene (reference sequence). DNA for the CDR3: TGTGCCAGCAGCTCCGATCGAGGGCGGCCCTACGAGCAGTACTTC. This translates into CASSSDRGRPYEQYF.

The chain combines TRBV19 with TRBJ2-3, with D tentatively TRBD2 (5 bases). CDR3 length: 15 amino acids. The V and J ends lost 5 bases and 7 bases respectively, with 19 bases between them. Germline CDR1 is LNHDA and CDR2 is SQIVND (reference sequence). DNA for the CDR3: TGTGCCAGTAGTTCCGGACTCGACCCTCCGAATACGCAGTATTTT. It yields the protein CASSSGLDPPNTQYF.

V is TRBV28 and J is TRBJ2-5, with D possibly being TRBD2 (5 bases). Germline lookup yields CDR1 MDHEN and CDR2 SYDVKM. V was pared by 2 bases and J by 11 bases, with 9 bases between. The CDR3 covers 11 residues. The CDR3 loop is CASSLGRGQYF. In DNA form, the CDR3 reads TGTGCCAGCAGTTTAGGACGGGGACAGTACTTC. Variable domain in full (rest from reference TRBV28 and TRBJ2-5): DVKVTQSSRYLVKRTGEKVFLECVQDMDHENMFWYRQDPGLGLRLIYFSYDVKMKEKGDIPEGYSVSREKKERFSLILESASTNQTSMYLCASSLGRGQYFGPGTRLLVL.

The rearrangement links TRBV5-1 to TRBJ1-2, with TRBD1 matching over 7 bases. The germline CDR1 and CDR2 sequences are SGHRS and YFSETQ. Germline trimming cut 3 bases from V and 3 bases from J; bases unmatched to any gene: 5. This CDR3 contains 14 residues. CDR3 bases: TGCGCCAGCAGCTCCGCAGGGACAGACTATGGCTACACCTTC. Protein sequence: CASSSAGTDYGYTF. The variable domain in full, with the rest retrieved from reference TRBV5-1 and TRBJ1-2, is KAGVTQTPRYLIKTRGQQVTLSCSPISGHRSVSWYQQTPGQGLQFLFEYFSETQRNKGNFPGRFSGRQFSNSRSEMNVSTLELGDSALYLCASSSAGTDYGYTFGSGTRLTVV.

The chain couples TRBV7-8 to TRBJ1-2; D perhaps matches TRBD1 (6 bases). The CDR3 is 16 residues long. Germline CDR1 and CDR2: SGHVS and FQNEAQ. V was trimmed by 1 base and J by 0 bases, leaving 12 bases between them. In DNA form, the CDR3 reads TGTGCCAGCAGCTTAGGGACAGATGGCGCTAACTATGGCTACACCTTC. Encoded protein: CASSLGTDGANYGYTF.

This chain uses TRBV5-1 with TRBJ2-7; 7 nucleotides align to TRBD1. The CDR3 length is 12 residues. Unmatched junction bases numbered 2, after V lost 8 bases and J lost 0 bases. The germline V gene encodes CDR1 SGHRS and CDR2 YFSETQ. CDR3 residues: CASRDSSYEQYF. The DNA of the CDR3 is TGCGCCAGTCGGGACAGCTCCTACGAGCAGTACTTC.

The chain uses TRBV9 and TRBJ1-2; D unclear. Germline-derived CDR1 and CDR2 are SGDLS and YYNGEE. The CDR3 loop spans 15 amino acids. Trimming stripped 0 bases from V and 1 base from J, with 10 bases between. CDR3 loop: CASSVGLNSNYGYTF. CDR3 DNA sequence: TGTGCCAGCAGCGTAGGCCTGAACAGTAACTATGGCTACACCTTC.

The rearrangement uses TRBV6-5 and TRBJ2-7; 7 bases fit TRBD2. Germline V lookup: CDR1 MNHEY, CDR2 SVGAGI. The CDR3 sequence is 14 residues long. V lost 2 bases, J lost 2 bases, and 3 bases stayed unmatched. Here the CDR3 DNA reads TGTGCCAGCAGTTACAACGGACTAGCCTACGAGCAGTACTTC. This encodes CASSYNGLAYEQYF.

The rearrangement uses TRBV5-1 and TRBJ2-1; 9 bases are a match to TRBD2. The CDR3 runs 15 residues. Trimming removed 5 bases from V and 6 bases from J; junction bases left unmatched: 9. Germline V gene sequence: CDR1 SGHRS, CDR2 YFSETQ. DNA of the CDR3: TGCGCCAGCAGGGGTAGCGGGGGATCGGTCAATGAGCAGTTCTTC. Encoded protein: CASRGSGGSVNEQFF.

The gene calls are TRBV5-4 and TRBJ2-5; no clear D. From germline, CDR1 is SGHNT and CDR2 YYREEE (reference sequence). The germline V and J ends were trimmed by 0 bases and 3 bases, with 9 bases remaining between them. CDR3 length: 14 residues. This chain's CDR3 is CASSLASREETQYF. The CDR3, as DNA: TGTGCCAGCAGCTTGGCGTCTCGGGAAGAGACCCAGTACTTC.